Here is one TCR beta chain with its context. This entry belongs to a study of neoadjuvant nivolumab and ipilimumab in lung cancer. V shed 4 bases and J 10 bases; nucleotides not matched to a gene: 13. The CDR3 consists of 15 residues. Germline V gene data show CDR1 as SGDLS and CDR2 as YYNGEE. Assay: immunoSEQ multiplex PCR; the TCRdb copy retains only in-frame clones and omits some. The repertoire has tens of thousands of clones, 90% of them found once; the top ten carry roughly 4.5%. The J gene is TRBJ2-5, the V gene TRBV9; the match to TRBD2 covers 10 bases. This receptor was taken from an adult with non-small cell lung cancer. Specimen: peripheral blood, collected after neoadjuvant nivolumab, alone or with ipilimumab, at or shortly before surgery. The CDR3 nucleotides read TGTGCCAGCAGCCCAGGACTAGCGGTCTTCGGGGGCCAGTACTTC. Its translation is CASSPGLAVFGGQYF.